Here is one T cell receptor (beta chain) with its context. Its target is not known. This record comes from a study of cytomegalovirus exposure and HLA in healthy donors. This CDR3 has 15 amino acids. The germline V and J ends were trimmed by 6 bases and 0 bases, with 15 bases remaining between them. The germline V gene encodes CDR1 LGHNA and CDR2 YSLEER. Findings and caveats of the study: Researchers reported that a few CMV-associated chains were confirmed in vitro as CMV antigen-specific.

PCR used 60 Vbeta primers and 13 Jbeta primers. Assay used: immunoSEQ multiplex PCR; TCRdb lists only in-frame clones, some missing. This table has about 160,000 clones, around 85% appearing once. The sample consisted of PBMCs. This rearrangement joins TRBV4-3 to TRBJ2-7, with D tentatively TRBD2 (6 bases). This clonotype was obtained from a man aged 40-55 years in good health and CMV-seronegative. CDR3 sequence reads: CASSPRDSLSYEQYF. Written as DNA, the CDR3 is TGCGCCAGCAGTCCCCGGGACTCCCTCTCCTACGAGCAGTACTTC.